The entry below describes one T cell receptor (beta chain). Its antigen target is currently unknown. No much larger clone is present one base from it, and per-base qualities are unavailable. This entry is derived from a study of long-term antiretroviral therapy in people with HIV (dated by TCRdb to 2021 to 2024). With regard to the full study: The earliest samples were collected roughly a decade before the 2015 WHO recommendation for immediate ART, at a time when ART was usually postponed until CD4 counts fell. Whether ART initiation and durable HIV suppression were associated with changes in peripheral blood TRB repertoire composition and diversity was tested in a retrospective serial study. Of the roughly 30 participants with HIV, approximately ten were female. No cross-contamination during QIAcube processing was shown when test extractions of a monoclonal T-cell line were performed alongside fewer than 40 polyclonal samples. A total of roughly 180 cryopreserved PBMC samples were contributed to the cohort by 30 adults with confirmed HIV infection, with samples collected serially over a mean of roughly six years (range 1-12).

The immunoSEQ hsTCRB v3.0 assay was used at survey level resolution to sequence the TRB variable region. The target sequencing depth for TRB was 40,000-50,000 T-cell genomes per sample. Pooled TRB libraries were sequenced on an Illumina MiSeq with a v3 150-cycle kit. The original pipeline was this. Repertoire analysis was performed in R inside a reproducible Nextflow workflow that covered QC, data transformation and analysis. LymphoSeq2, an R package for AIRR-Seq data exploration, was used to implement custom analyses. After excluding several samples that yielded fewer than 5000 total TRB sequences, fewer than 200 HIV repertoires remained for analysis. Among the roughly 190 retained HIV repertoires, approximately 57 were collected before ART initiation and about 130 were collected after ART initiation. Repertoires were downsampled to 5000 TRB nucleotide sequences, and summary statistics were averaged over 100 downsampling iterations. Only TRB sequences with CDR3 regions of at least seven amino acids were retained for analysis. Diversity was measured with a Shannon entropy-derived clonality score and the Gini coefficient. In the repertoire networks, any two of the top 5000 CDR3 amino acid sequences were linked whenever the two sequences differed by an edit distance of one. For TRB CDR3 amino acid sequences, GLIPH2 was used to predict antigen specificity groups and MHC restriction. Known CMV, EBV, HIV or tissue antigen associations were flagged by matching CDR3 amino acid sequences against VDJdb and McPAS-TCR. Pre-ART, post-ART and control groups were compared with Wilcoxon signed-rank tests and Holm-Bonferroni correction. TCRdb holds this immuneACCESS table with in-frame rearrangements only. Some clones are missing; in checked studies, unresolved V genes explain under half, and the rest has no known cause. V and J calls plus clone size are reproduced from that table; the DNA served to infer D and trimming. In all, the sample holds 25,000 to 35,000 clones, and 70% to 90% of those were seen once. The ten largest clonotypes hold roughly 4% of the sample.

Participants were included only if at least one PBMC sample before ART initiation and at least two post-ART samples were available. All participants with HIV were treated in the United States of America. Before DNA extraction, cryopreserved samples containing about 0.95-10 million PBMC were thawed and washed. At the time of the earliest PBMC sample, participants with HIV were aged between roughly 20 and 54 years. PBMC samples from each participant spanned 1-4 timepoints before ART initiation and 2-8 timepoints after ART initiation, with a median of 7 samples. Serial HIV viral load, CD4+ T-cell count, ART history and demographic data were obtained for every participant. Genomic DNA was extracted from unsorted PBMC with a Qiagen kit on a QIAcube, with processing performed in batches of 12 samples. Cut back by 0 bases and 10 bases, the V and J ends lie 11 bases apart. Sequences MNHEY (CDR1) and SVGAGI (CDR2) are obtained from the germline V gene. Inclusive of the bounding cysteine and phenylalanine, the CDR3 is 13 residues long. Here the CDR3 DNA is all that survives: 39 bases in frame from base 1.

General findings and caveats noted by the study authors: Limited PBMC availability meant only the TCR beta chain was sequenced, without alpha chain pairing. Samples dated from about 2003 to 2018, and the ART regimens used may be less effective than current ones. Compared with controls, HIV repertoires had narrower CDR3 length ranges, and the network structure pointed to an antigen-experienced repertoire that shifted only slightly toward naive after ART. Because pre-ART samples had limited cell numbers, unsorted PBMC were profiled rather than sorted CD4+ and CD8+ T cells. Inferences about post-ART repertoire changes were limited because no data were available on ART adherence, viral resistance or therapy changes. Expanded TRB clones identified before ART initiation dominated the repertoire across all time points, though the dominance fluctuated and decreased in many PLHIV after ART. Starting ART was linked to a significant rise in TRB diversity, yet even after long-term ART the diversity remained significantly lower than in transplant donor controls.

This specimen consisted of unsorted PBMCs, obtained 0.8 years before starting antiretroviral therapy. This receptor was taken from a man younger than 30 with HIV. This chain joins TRBV6-5 to TRBJ2-3; TRBD2 might be the D gene, on 6 matching bases. The CDR3 protein: CASSYSMGGAQYF. In nucleotides, the sequence is TGTGCCAGCAGTTACTCGATGGGGGGAGCGCAGTATTTT.